These 18 T cell receptor beta chains originate from one sample sequenced in a study of cytomegalovirus exposure and HLA in healthy donors. This PCR relied on a set of 60 Vbeta primers and 13 Jbeta primers. Sequencing used immunoSEQ multiplex PCR; TCRdb keeps in-frame clones, though not all of them. Of 120,000 to 150,000 clones listed, roughly 79% were seen once; the top ten hold 1.7%. Sequenced input: PBMCs. Receptors originate from a woman in her 30s in good health and CMV-seronegative.

The chain employs TRBV15 and TRBJ2-3; 7 nucleotides agree with TRBD1. The length of the CDR3 is 16 residues. V shed 1 base and J 1 base; nucleotides not matched to a gene: 5. Germline V gene sequence: CDR1 LNHNV, CDR2 YYDKDF (reference sequence). CDR3 bases: TGTGCCACCAGCAGAGGACAGGGCCAAGGCACAGATACGCAGTATTTT. The encoded protein is CATSRGQGQGTDTQYF. Supplemented by reference TRBV15 and TRBJ2-3, the full variable domain reads DAMVIQNPRYQVTQFGKPVTLSCSQTLNHNVMYWYQQKSSQAPKLLFHYYDKDFNNEADTPDNFQSRRPNTSFCFLDIRSPGLGDTAMYLCATSRGQGQGTDTQYFGPGTRLTVL.

This chain connects TRBV15 to TRBJ1-2; D may be TRBD1 (5 bases). The CDR3 length is 13 residues. Trimming took off 1 base at V and 8 bases at J, with 11 bases between the two ends. CDR1 and CDR2 from the germline V gene are LNHNV and YYDKDF (reference sequence). The CDR3 sequence is CATSRGLRGGYTF. CDR3 DNA: TGTGCCACCAGCAGAGGGTTAAGGGGCGGCTACACCTTC. Together with reference TRBV15 and TRBJ1-2, the CDR3 gives the full variable domain: DAMVIQNPRYQVTQFGKPVTLSCSQTLNHNVMYWYQQKSSQAPKLLFHYYDKDFNNEADTPDNFQSRRPNTSFCFLDIRSPGLGDTAMYLCATSRGLRGGYTFGSGTRLTVV.

This clone was seen a few times. Mismatch with germline at one junction end may stem from a read error. The chain recombines TRBV2 with TRBJ1-5; no firm D call. The CDR3 consists of 11 residues. CDR1 is SNHLY and CDR2 is FYNNEI in the germline V gene. The CDR3 region has the DNA TGTGCCAGCAGTGAATACGGGGAACAGTCTTTT. This translates into CASSEYGEQSF.

This clone was seen a single time. The CDR3 DNA is TGTGCCAGCAGCCAAGACCCAGGGGTTTATGGCTACACCTTC. This encodes CASSQDPGVYGYTF. The chain is built from TRBV4-2 and TRBJ1-2; tentative D call: TRBD1 (6 bases). Germline-derived CDR1 and CDR2 are LGHNA and YNFKEQ. The CDR3 is made up of 14 amino acids. V was trimmed by 0 bases and J by 5 bases, leaving 10 bases between them.

This sequence joins TRBV5-1 and TRBJ2-7; weak D call: TRBD1 (7 bases). The CDR3 covers 16 residues. Germline CDR1 SGHRS, CDR2 YFSETQ. Between the trimmed V and J ends, which lost 4 bases and 4 bases, there was a span of 21 bases. The CDR3 region is CASSPLRGDRTYEQYF. CDR3 DNA: TGCGCCAGCAGCCCGTTGAGGGGGGACAGAACTTACGAGCAGTACTTC.

The J gene is TRBJ1-1, the V gene TRBV10-1; D possibly corresponds to TRBD1 (5 bases). CDR1 and CDR2 (germline): WNHNN, SYGVQD (reference sequence). This CDR3 spans 15 amino acids. V shed 2 bases and J shed 3 bases, with 13 bases lying between them. The CDR3: CASSEIVGGDTEAFF. In DNA, the CDR3 is TGCGCCAGCAGTGAGATAGTGGGGGGGGACACTGAAGCTTTCTTT.

The chain is built from TRBV19 and TRBJ1-1, with 7 bases fitting TRBD1. In germline, CDR1 is LNHDA, CDR2 SQIVND (reference sequence). The CDR3 extends over 13 amino acids. With 6 bases clipped from V and 5 bases from J, the junction kept 6 bases outside the gene matches. The CDR3 loop is CASRDRDRTEAFF. CDR3 nucleotides: TGTGCCAGTAGAGACAGGGACCGGACTGAAGCTTTCTTT.

The CDR3 loop reads CASSLDGGQRTQYF. The DNA for the CDR3 is TGTGCCAGCAGCTTAGATGGCGGGCAAAGGACCCAGTACTTC. The chain carries TRBV11-2 and TRBJ2-5, with a weak D call TRBD2 (5 bases). V lost 0 bases to trimming and J lost 7 bases, with 12 bases between them. The germline V gene has CDR1 SGHAT and CDR2 FQNNGV. This CDR3 has 14 residues. Based on the CDR3 plus reference TRBV11-2 and TRBJ2-5, the full variable domain is EAGVAQSPRYKIIEKRQSVAFWCNPISGHATLYWYQQILGQGPKLLIQFQNNGVVDDSQLPKDRFSAERLKGVDSTLKIQPAKLEDSAVYLCASSLDGGQRTQYFGPGTRLLVL.

In its sample, this clone was seen once. CDR3: CASSYSGGALDEQFF. CDR3 nucleotide sequence: TGTGCCAGCAGCTATAGCGGGGGGGCGTTAGATGAGCAGTTCTTC. The V gene is TRBV7-3, the J gene TRBJ2-1, with 11 bases fitting TRBD2. Per the germline V gene, CDR1 is SGHTA and CDR2 is FQGTGA. The CDR3 loop spans 15 amino acids. J lost 8 bases, V lost 4 bases, and 7 bases had no gene match. Looking up the rest from reference TRBV7-3 and TRBJ2-1 gives the full variable domain: GAGVSQTPSNKVTEKGKYVELRCDPISGHTALYWYRQSLGQGPEFLIYFQGTGAADDSGLPNDRFFAVRPEGSVSTLKIQRTERGDSAVYLCASSYSGGALDEQFFGPGTRLTVL.

CDR3 nucleotide sequence: TGTGCCTGGTCTATCGGAGGAGCTCCTAATGAAAAACTGTTTTTT. Residues: CAWSIGGAPNEKLFF. The chain is built from TRBV30 and TRBJ1-4; D ambiguous. CDR3 length: 15 residues. V was clipped by 5 bases and J by 3 bases, with 16 bases between them. CDR1 and CDR2 (germline): GTSNPN, SVGIG (reference sequence).

This clone has just one count. The chain recombines TRBV6-5 with TRBJ2-6; tentatively, D is TRBD2 (6 bases). Trimming cost V 0 bases and J 2 bases, with 8 bases left between them. The CDR3 runs 16 residues. Per the germline V gene, CDR1 is MNHEY and CDR2 is SVGAGI. CDR3 sequence reads: CASSYSPSAGANVLTF. The CDR3 bases are TGTGCCAGCAGTTACTCCCCTAGCGCTGGGGCCAACGTCCTGACTTTC.

The CDR3: CASSTGHPNTGELFF. Written as DNA, the CDR3 is TGCGCCAGCAGCACCGGACACCCGAACACCGGGGAGCTGTTTTTT. This rearrangement joins TRBV5-1 to TRBJ2-2; D perhaps matches TRBD1 (5 bases). The CDR3 consists of 15 residues. Deletions cut 4 bases from V and 0 bases from J, with 10 bases between. Germline V gene lookup returns CDR1 SGHRS and CDR2 YFSETQ.

This chain joins TRBV6-5 and TRBJ2-5; 7 bases are a match to TRBD2. The CDR3 extends over 15 amino acids. Per germline, CDR1 MNHEY and CDR2 SVGAGI. Unmatched junction bases numbered 9, after V lost 5 bases and J lost 3 bases. CDR3 sequence (DNA): TGTGCCAGCAGTAAAGGACGGGGGGTTAAAGAGACCCAGTACTTC. As protein: CASSKGRGVKETQYF.

This chain joins TRBV11-2 and TRBJ1-1, with 7 bases that match TRBD1. V trimming: 7 bases; J trimming: 1 base; junction bases outside the gene matches: 6. Germline V gene data show CDR1 as SGHAT and CDR2 as FQNNGV. There are 14 residues in the CDR3. CDR3 amino acids: CASKTGPGNTEAFF. The CDR3, as DNA: TGTGCCAGCAAGACAGGGCCGGGGAACACTGAAGCTTTCTTT.

This chain connects TRBV27 to TRBJ1-1; no clear D. The V end was cut by 1 base, the J end by 1 base, with 7 bases between. CDR1 MNHEY and CDR2 SMNVEV come from the germline V gene (reference sequence). The CDR3 is 14 residues long. The CDR3 loop is CASSLFLGNTEAFF. DNA of the CDR3: TGTGCCAGCAGTTTATTCCTCGGGAACACTGAAGCTTTCTTT.

V and J are TRBV18 and TRBJ1-3; D uncertain. This CDR3 region has 11 residues. The germline V gene encodes CDR1 KGHSH and CDR2 LQKENI. Between the trimmed V and J ends, which lost 3 bases and 8 bases, there was a span of 5 bases. The CDR3 sequence: CASSPSDTIYF. CDR3 DNA: TGTGCCAGCTCACCGAGTGACACCATATATTTT.

V is TRBV10-3 and J is TRBJ2-1, with TRBD2 matching over 9 bases. Per the germline V gene, CDR1 is ENHRY and CDR2 is SYGVKD. CDR3 size: 18 residues. With 3 bases clipped from V and 5 bases from J, the junction kept 14 bases outside the gene matches. CDR3: CAISDSGGGAGRNNEQFF. The CDR3 coding sequence is TGTGCCATCAGTGACTCTGGCGGGGGGGCCGGGCGTAACAATGAGCAGTTCTTC.

The V gene is TRBV4-3, the J gene TRBJ1-4; no firm D call. V was shortened by 4 bases and J by 0 bases, with 9 bases between the two germline ends. The germline gives CDR1 LGHNA, CDR2 YSLEER. The CDR3 contains 15 residues. For the CDR3, the DNA is TGCGCCAGCAGCCCTGGGCCTTCAACTAATGAAAAACTGTTTTTT. Its protein is CASSPGPSTNEKLFF.